This entry describes one T cell receptor (beta chain). The sample originates from a study of blood T cell repertoires in COVID-19. Study information: Samples came from the United States, Italy and Spain, spanning acute and convalescent COVID-19. Sources were T cells, B-cell-depleted T cells, or PBMCs; the material itself was cDNA or gDNA.

Germline V gene sequence: CDR1 GTSNPN, CDR2 SVGIG (reference sequence). Trimming removed 7 bases at V and 4 bases at J, with 11 bases between. The CDR3 length is 12 residues. Per the original methods: Quantification of nucleated cells was approximated via reference gene primer amplification. Produced via immunoSEQ multiplex PCR; TCRdb's table is partial and in-frame only. V, J and clone size derive from that table, while D and trimming were established from the DNA sequence. The table records some 100,000 clones, 70% to 90% of them present only once. The receptor was isolated from a human donor in a cohort sampled during active COVID-19. V is TRBV30 and J is TRBJ2-1; perhaps TRBD1 as D (5 bases). The sample consisted of peripheral blood. CDR3 bases: TGTGCCTACACCGACAGATACAATGAGCAGTTCTTC. Translating it yields CAYTDRYNEQFF.